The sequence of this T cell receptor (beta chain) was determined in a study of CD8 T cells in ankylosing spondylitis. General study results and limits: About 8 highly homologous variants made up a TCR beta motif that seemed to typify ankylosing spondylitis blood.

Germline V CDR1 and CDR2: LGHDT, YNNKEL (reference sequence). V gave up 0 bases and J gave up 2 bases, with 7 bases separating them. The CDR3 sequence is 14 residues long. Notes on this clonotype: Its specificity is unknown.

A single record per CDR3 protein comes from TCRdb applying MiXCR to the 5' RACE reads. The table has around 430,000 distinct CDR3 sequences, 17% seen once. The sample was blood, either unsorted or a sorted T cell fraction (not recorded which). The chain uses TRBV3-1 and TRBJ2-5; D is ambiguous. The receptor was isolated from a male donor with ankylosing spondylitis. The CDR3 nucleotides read TGTGCCAGCAGCCAAGAGGGCCCACAAGAGACCCAGTACTTC. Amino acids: CASSQEGPQETQYF.